This T cell receptor (beta chain) was recovered during a study of regulatory T cells in long-lasting Graves disease. From germline, CDR1 is SNHLY and CDR2 FYNNEI. Trimming removed 8 bases from V and 1 base from J; junction bases left unmatched: 2. This CDR3 has 13 residues. This clonotype was counted ten times or more. Its target is unknown. Time point of the sample: newly diagnosed GD, antithyroid drugs for less than 3 months. With RNA extracted from PBMCs as input, the TCR library was made. Assembly of TCR beta libraries relied on iRepertoire HTBI primers together with Arm-PCR of CDR3 regions. TCRdb re-analysed the multiplex PCR reads in MiXCR, keeping a single row per CDR3 protein. The sample lists around 460,000 distinct CDR3 sequences; 14% were seen once. The study, taken as a whole, reports: When disease was persistent, TRBV28, TRBJ1-2 and TRBJ2-5 were the favored segments.

The same sample was also studied in work on T cells in Graves' hyperthyroidism and ophthalmopathy. That work contributes: Ophthalmopathy was distinguished from stable hyperthyroidism by 13 V-J signatures. Ophthalmopathy onset followed model prediction by a median about six months.

This clonotype originated in a woman in her fifties or sixties with Graves disease. The specimen comprised peripheral blood mononuclear cells (PBMCs), sampled at new diagnosis, from a patient treated with antithyroid drugs. The chain joins TRBV2 to TRBJ1-5; 7 nucleotides agree with TRBD1. Here the CDR3 reads CASDRASNQPQHF. CDR3 bases: TGTGCCAGCGACAGGGCAAGCAATCAGCCCCAGCATTTT.